The clone carrying this T cell receptor (beta chain) was observed once. Sequencing was performed with immunoSEQ multiplex PCR; in TCRdb, only in-frame clones are kept and a portion is missing. The sample consists of some 320,000 clones, roughly nine tenths of them appearing once. The entry originates in a study of blood T cell repertoires in COVID-19. In the study overall: PBMCs, B-cell-depleted T cells, or T cells were the source of the cDNA or gDNA that made up the material.

Participant-reported clinical history was the basis for cohort assignment. The germline V gene has CDR1 SGHRS and CDR2 YFSETQ. Trimming at V came to 7 bases and at J to 1 base, leaving 1 base not matched to a gene. This CDR3 has 13 amino acids. The TCR originated in a woman between 45 and 65 years old who had been exposed to COVID-19. The rearrangement joins TRBV5-1 to TRBJ1-4, with 7 bases that match TRBD1. The material sequenced was PBMCs or T cells enriched from blood (not recorded which). This CDR3 reads CASRQGTNEKLFF. The CDR3 region has the DNA TGCGCCAGCCGACAGGGAACTAATGAAAAACTGTTTTTT.